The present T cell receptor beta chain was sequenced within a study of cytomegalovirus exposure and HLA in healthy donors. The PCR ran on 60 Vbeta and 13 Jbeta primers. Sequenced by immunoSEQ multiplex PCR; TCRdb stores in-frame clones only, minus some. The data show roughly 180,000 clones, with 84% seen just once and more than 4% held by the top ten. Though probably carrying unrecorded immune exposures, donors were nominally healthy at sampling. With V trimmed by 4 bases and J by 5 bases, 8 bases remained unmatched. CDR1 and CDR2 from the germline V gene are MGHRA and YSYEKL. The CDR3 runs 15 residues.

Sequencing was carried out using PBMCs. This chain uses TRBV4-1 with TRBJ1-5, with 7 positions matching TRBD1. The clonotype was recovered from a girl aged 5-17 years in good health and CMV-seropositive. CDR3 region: CASSPGQSIDQPQHF. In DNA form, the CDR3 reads TGCGCCAGCAGCCCGGGACAGTCAATCGATCAGCCCCAGCATTTT.